This T cell receptor (beta chain) was captured in a study of OX40 agonist ivuxolimab in advanced cancers. Study-level background: Dose-escalation patients' cancers were hepatocellular carcinoma, melanoma, renal cell or head and neck cancer.

About this clone: Its target is unknown.

Profiling relied on immunoSEQ multiplex PCR, and the TCRdb table lists in-frame clones only, not all of them. The sample has around 60,000 clones; around 90% are singletons. The CDR3 extends over 14 amino acids. Looked up from germline, CDR1 is SGHKS and CDR2 is YYEKEE (reference sequence). V lost 2 bases and J 0 bases, leaving 8 bases between the germline ends. General study findings and limits: CD4+ and CD8+ blood T cells expanded clonally by week 6 at 0.1 to 3.0 mg/kg. Compared with CD4+, CD8+ T cells on average had more expanded clones. Clonal expansion was among the lowest in partial responders at 0.1-3.0 mg/kg, especially CD8+.

Specimen: CD4+ or CD8+ T cells sorted from blood, collected in a trial of the OX40 agonist ivuxolimab. The V call is TRBV5-5, the J call TRBJ1-2; D is undetermined. This sequence originates from an adult with an advanced solid tumor such as melanoma, head and neck, liver or kidney cancer. For the CDR3, the DNA is TGTGCCAGCAGCTTACCACAGCCTAACTATGGCTACACCTTC. Translating it yields CASSLPQPNYGYTF.